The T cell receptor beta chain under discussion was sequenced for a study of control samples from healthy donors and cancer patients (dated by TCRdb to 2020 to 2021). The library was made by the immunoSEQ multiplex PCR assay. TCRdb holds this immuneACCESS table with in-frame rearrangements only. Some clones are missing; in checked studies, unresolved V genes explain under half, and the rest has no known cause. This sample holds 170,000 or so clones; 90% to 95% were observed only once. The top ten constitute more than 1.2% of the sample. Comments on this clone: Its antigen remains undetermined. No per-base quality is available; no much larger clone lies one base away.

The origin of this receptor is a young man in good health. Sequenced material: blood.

This receptor carries the CDR3 CASSEPSFNTFF. The sequence in DNA is TGCGCCAGCAGTGAGCCGTCCTTCAACACTTTCTTT. The chain employs TRBV10-2 and TRBJ1-1, with an unclear D gene assignment. Relative to germline, V is 2 bases shorter and J is 12 bases shorter, with 13 bases between their ends. CDR1 is given as WSHSY and CDR2 as SAAADI, both from the germline V gene. The CDR3 has 12 amino acids, counting the end cysteine and phenylalanine. The only DNA kept is the CDR3, 36 bases in frame from the first base.